These 10 T cell receptor beta chains share one sample of origin, sequenced in a study of Ad26.COV2.S vaccination and SARS-CoV-2 variants. Clones were read by immunoSEQ multiplex PCR, and TCRdb kept only the in-frame ones, dropping some. The sample contains around 250,000 clones, about 87% of which appear only once. Treatment specified: roughly 19 received Ad26.COV2.S at low or high dose, single or two shots; about 5 received placebo; per-sample allocation not given. At day 63 after the first vaccine or placebo injection, samples were drawn. This specimen was peripheral blood, taken in a trial of Ad26.COV2.S vaccine versus placebo. The origin of the receptors is a person between 18 and 60 years old who received the Ad26.COV2.S COVID-19 vaccine or a placebo.

V usage is TRBV7-8 and J usage is TRBJ2-7; 10 nucleotides line up with TRBD1. CDR1 is SGHVS, CDR2 FQNEAQ, per germline. This CDR3 has 16 residues. Trimming removed 3 bases from V and 9 bases from J; junction bases left unmatched: 14. CDR3 residues: CASSFRFPGQGIGQYF. The DNA of the CDR3 is TGTGCCAGCAGCTTCCGTTTCCCGGGACAGGGGATAGGGCAGTACTTC.

In its sample, this clone was seen a few times. The V gene is TRBV30, the J gene TRBJ1-6; D is ambiguous. This CDR3 region has 13 residues. Between the trimmed V and J ends, which lost 5 bases and 0 bases, there was a span of 5 bases. Germline CDR1 is GTSNPN and CDR2 is SVGIG (reference sequence). CDR3 sequence (DNA): TGTGCCTGGGAGAGCTCCTATAATTCACCCCTCCACTTT. Translating gives CAWESSYNSPLHF.

The chain joins TRBV6-5 to TRBJ2-7; perhaps TRBD1 as D (7 bases). The germline CDR1 and CDR2 sequences are MNHEY and SVGAGI. This CDR3 comprises 15 residues. The germline V and J ends were trimmed by 8 bases and 4 bases, with 21 bases remaining between them. This CDR3 reads CASPKDLAGGYEQYF. CDR3 in DNA: TGTGCCAGCCCTAAGGACCTTGCAGGGGGGTACGAGCAGTACTTC.

The chain recombines TRBV18 with TRBJ1-1; no reliable D call. This CDR3 is built from 13 residues. Germline CDR1 is KGHSH and CDR2 is LQKENI. V was trimmed by 6 bases and J by 11 bases, leaving 19 bases between them. The CDR3 nucleotides read TGTGCCAGCTCGCGGGGAGACGCTAGGTTGGCTTTCTTT. Translation: CASSRGDARLAFF.

This chain joins TRBV10-3 and TRBJ2-7; 9 nucleotides line up with TRBD2. This CDR3 comprises 13 residues. Germline V lookup: CDR1 ENHRY, CDR2 SYGVKD. The junction had 7 bases not matched to a gene; V was cut back by 8 bases and J by 5 bases. The CDR3 nucleotides read TGTGCCATCTGGGTAGCGGGGGTCGACGAGCAGTACTTC. This encodes CAIWVAGVDEQYF.

The rearrangement links TRBV7-2 to TRBJ2-5; perhaps TRBD2 as D (6 bases). Germline V gene sequence: CDR1 SGHTA, CDR2 FQGNSA. The V end was cut by 5 bases, the J end by 5 bases, with 15 bases between. This CDR3 is built from 14 residues. CDR3 sequence (DNA): TGTGCCAGCAGCCCAGAGGGGACTTTGGAGACCCAGTACTTC. It translates to CASSPEGTLETQYF.

As to this clone: The sample contains more than one DNA sequence encoding this CDR3. The chain recombines TRBV25-1 with TRBJ1-6; a possible D gene is TRBD1 (6 bases). V dropped 7 bases and J dropped 2 bases, with 9 bases sitting between them. Germline CDR1 is MGHDK and CDR2 is SYGVNS. The CDR3 is made up of 14 amino acids. The CDR3 DNA reads TGTGCCAGCACAACAGGGACCTATAATTCACCCCTCCACTTT. It codes for CASTTGTYNSPLHF.

CDR3 sequence (DNA): TGTGCCAGCAGCCTCAGAACAGCGAACAATGAGCAGTTCTTC. Translation: CASSLRTANNEQFF. J is TRBJ2-1 and V is TRBV7-9, with D unclear. The CDR3 length is 14 residues. CDR1 is SEHNR, CDR2 FQNEAQ, per germline (reference sequence). Trimming stripped 5 bases from V and 5 bases from J, with 13 bases between. Together with reference TRBV7-9 and TRBJ2-1, the CDR3 gives the full variable domain: DTGVSQNPRHKITKRGQNVTFRCDPISEHNRLYWYRQTLGQGPEFLTYFQNEAQLEKSRLLSDRFSAERPKGSFSTLEIQRTEQGDSAMYLCASSLRTANNEQFFGPGTRLTVL.

This clone has a handful of counts. V gene TRBV5-1 combines with J gene TRBJ1-6, with TRBD1 identical over 8 bases. Germline-derived CDR1 and CDR2 are SGHRS and YFSETQ. This CDR3 region has 15 residues. V dropped 1 base and J dropped 8; count of bases not matched to a gene: 5. In nucleotides, the CDR3 is TGCGCCAGCAGCTTGTCAGGGGGCCAAGATTCACCCCTCCACTTT. Protein: CASSLSGGQDSPLHF. The full variable domain, its missing parts supplied by reference TRBV5-1 and TRBJ1-6, is KAGVTQTPRYLIKTRGQQVTLSCSPISGHRSVSWYQQTPGQGLQFLFEYFSETQRNKGNFPGRFSGRQFSNSRSEMNVSTLELGDSALYLCASSLSGGQDSPLHFGNGTRLTVT.

The chain combines TRBV7-2 with TRBJ1-2, with 7 nucleotides matching TRBD1. V was pared by 0 bases and J by 7 bases, with 8 bases of the junction left unmatched. Germline-derived CDR1 and CDR2 are SGHTA and FQGNSA. There are 15 residues in the CDR3. Here the CDR3 DNA reads TGTGCCAGCAGCTTAGCCCTCAGGGGGGCGGGTGGCTACACCTTC. This codes for CASSLALRGAGGYTF.